This record looks at one TCR beta chain sequence and its context. The data were obtained in a study of blood T cell repertoires in COVID-19. Study as a whole: Collection of acute and convalescent COVID-19 samples took place in the United States, Italy and Spain. T cells, B-cell-depleted T cells, or PBMCs provided the cDNA or gDNA that served as material.

Per germline, CDR1 LNHDA and CDR2 SQIVND (reference sequence). Trimming shortened V by 7 bases and J by 0 bases, and 7 bases separated the two germline ends. This CDR3 contains 13 residues. Original handling: Reference gene primer amplification gave estimated nucleated cell counts. Sequencing was performed with immunoSEQ multiplex PCR; in TCRdb, only in-frame clones are kept and a portion is missing. V and J calls plus clone size are reproduced from that table; the DNA served to infer D and trimming. This table holds 95,000 to 100,000 clones, 92% found once. The chain employs TRBV19 and TRBJ2-1; no clear D gene. This TCR was recovered from a man aged 45-65 years with active COVID-19. Sequenced: peripheral blood. CDR3 nucleotide sequence: TGTGCCAGTAAAGCGAGCTCCTACAATGAGCAGTTCTTC. Amino acid sequence: CASKASSYNEQFF.